This TCR beta chain derives from a study of T-cell reconstitution after alpha-beta-depleted transplantation in children. Study-level points and caveats: Several hundred rapidly expanded clones from non-depleted graft cells reportedly supplied alpha-beta T cells about two months post-transplant. At one year after transplant, newly produced T cells mostly accounted for T-cell counts and diversity.

This clonotype has ten or more counts. Its matching antigen is unknown. Unique molecular identifiers were used to barcode this TCRbeta library. TCRdb itself ran the PCR reads through MiXCR, one entry per CDR3 protein. The sample lists hundreds of thousands of distinct CDR3 sequences; roughly 7.8% were seen once. There are 14 residues in the CDR3. Germline V lookup: CDR1 SGHRS, CDR2 YFSETQ. Trimming removed 0 bases at V and 9 bases at J, with 13 bases between. V and J are TRBV5-1 and TRBJ2-1; tentatively, D is TRBD1 (5 bases). The source was peripheral blood, collected 360 days after TCRalphabeta/CD19-depleted stem cell transplant. The receptor's source is a female patient between 2 and 15 years old who had a stem cell transplant for Fanconi anemia, so the T cells may come from the graft donor. CDR3 amino acids: CASSLGSGYGEQFF. The CDR3 bases are TGCGCCAGCAGCTTGGGGTCAGGGTACGGTGAGCAGTTCTTC.